This T cell receptor beta chain was recorded in a study of shared clonotypes between healthy human individuals (TCRdb year 2020). For the study in its entirety: A couple of women and a few men aged 18 to 49 years were included in the cohort. For each donor, CD4 naive and CD4 memory were each given three plates, CD8 naive was given two plates, and CD8 memory was given one plate. To estimate repertoire size and how much clonotypes are shared between individuals, the study performed deep sequencing of blood TCR repertoires from a few healthy adults. Different laboratories and diverse techniques were used to prepare libraries and sequence TCR repertoires, to increase sequencing depth and limit assay-specific biases. Per donor, leukapheresis produced somewhere between about 0.94 and 10 billion PBMCs.

The study at large found these results: Sampling was restricted to blood, and TCR repertoires in tissues likely differ from the TCR repertoires found in blood. Higher generation probabilities were observed for clonotypes shared by all four sorted-subset donors than for non-shared clonotypes. Incomplete sequencing was indicated by rarefaction of sorted-subset datasets, despite the large sequencing depth. Pairwise subsampling indicated that sequencing depth was expected to affect the degree of clonotype sharing among donors. Estimated clonotype richness was generally larger for naive than for memory subsets. The small number of donors limited the genetic and exposure-history diversity represented. Across a handful of donors, around 5% of naive CD4, roughly 3.5% of naive CD8, about 2.3% of memory CD4, and 0.4% of memory CD8 clonotypes were shared.

TCR CDR3 regions were amplified from genomic DNA by multiplex PCR using the deep immunoSEQ assay. Extracted genomic DNA from each cell subset was spread evenly across all wells of several immunoSEQ 96-well plates, with each plate serving as a replicate. For sorted subsets, 200 to 250 ng of genomic DNA, equivalent to around 30,000 T cell genomes, went into each replicate PCR. The purified libraries were quantified using a Qubit 3.0 fluorometer, sized with a Bioanalyzer 2100, and then quantified again using the KAPA Library Quantification kit. A separate single-read 150-cycle Illumina NextSeq 550 flow cell was used to sequence each immunoSEQ 96-well plate. Turning to the authors' computational methods: Because the immunoSEQ output included only junctional sequences and no quality scores, the filtering could not be the same as the filtering used for full-length reads. To assign V/J genes and CDR3, sequences were annotated using PyIR, a Python wrapper for IgBLAST v1.9, with IMGT germline references. Reads with weak V/J assignments (E-value above 1e-6), missing CDR3, stop codons, out-of-frame junctions, or ambiguous translated residues were removed. V3J clonotypes were defined as sequences sharing the same inferred V gene, J gene, and CDR3 amino acid sequence. Percentage overlap between repertoires was calculated by dividing the number of shared unique clonotypes by the size of the smaller repertoire. Three approaches were used to assess repertoire richness: RTK rarefaction, the Chao1 estimator, and Recon v2.1 estimates of unobserved clonotypes. OLGA was used to compute generation probabilities for all TCRbeta clonotypes that the gDNA method yielded from a handful of donors. The source is immuneACCESS, and TCRdb retained only in-frame sequences with V and J called. Part of the clones is not carried over; for the studies checked, unresolved V genes explain less than half of this, and the remainder is unexplained. The V and J calls and clone size were taken over from that table, and D and trimming were inferred from the DNA. Recorded for this sample are some 2,100,000 clones; about 92% of them occurred a single time. Together, the top ten hold more than 1.5% of the sample.

For this clone: Its target antigen remains unknown. No base quality information exists; no much larger clone differs at one position.

CDR1 and CDR2 were assigned from the germline V gene (reference sequence) as LNHDA and SQIVND. The CDR3, cysteine through phenylalanine, is 17 amino acids long. CDR3 DNA is the only sequence kept; it has 51 bases, read in frame from the first base. V and J are trimmed by 0 bases and 6 bases, and the gene matches miss 10 bases of the junction. CD8 naive samples consisted of CD45RO-negative cells that were positively selected for CCR7, yielding a CD45RA+CCR7+ population without TemRA cells. Healthy HIV-negative adults with no recently reported acute infections or vaccinations were included as donors. Every donor was a Caucasian adult living in Nashville, Tennessee, USA. After blood collection by leukapheresis, PBMCs were isolated using Ficoll-Histopaque density gradient centrifugation and then cryopreserved in the vapor phase of liquid nitrogen. Purity and quantity of every magnetically sorted T cell population were checked by analytical flow cytometry. Each sorted fraction had its genomic DNA isolated and then quantified by UV absorbance on a Nanodrop 2000c.

This sequence originates from a man aged 18 to 30 in good health. Some clones in this sample may be carry-over from other donors' samples. The rearrangement combines TRBV19 with TRBJ2-2, with 7 bases aligning to TRBD2. Sequencing used naive CD8+ T cells from PBMCs. The sample's cell subset or site, from its label and the paper: CD45RA+CCR7+. The CDR3 amino acid sequence is: CASSIDRDYQSAGELFF. The sequence in DNA is TGTGCCAGTAGTATAGACCGGGACTATCAATCGGCCGGGGAGCTGTTTTTT.